These T cell receptor beta chains were read from a single sample in a study of chemoradiotherapy in HPV16-positive cancers. The method was immunoSEQ multiplex PCR; TCRdb's version includes in-frame clones alone and lacks a portion of them. The sample carries some 12,000 clones, about three quarters recorded once. Sample collection was performed from a patient who underwent chemoradiotherapy. Source of these receptors: a human donor with HPV-associated anogenital cancer. The CDR3 runs from the conserved cysteine through the conserved F or W. The order of the fields is D gene, J gene, clone size, V gene, CDR3 protein, CDR3 DNA. The D gene is left open where the match is weak. Clone size is stated in some rows and not others, as once, few, many or a class when expanded.

d_gene: -; j_gene: TRBJ1-5; abundance: few; v_gene: TRBV19; CDR3aa: CAASASRINQPQHF; CDR3nt: TGTGCCGCTTCAGCGAGCAGAATCAATCAGCCCCAGCATTTT
d_gene: -; j_gene: TRBJ1-1; abundance: -; v_gene: TRBV9; CDR3aa: CASSGGGPTEAFF; CDR3nt: TGTGCCAGCAGCGGGGGGGGGCCTACTGAAGCTTTCTTT
d_gene: -; j_gene: TRBJ2-1; abundance: few; v_gene: TRBV6-1; CDR3aa: CASSVGQGSYNEQFF; CDR3nt: TGTGCCAGCAGTGTAGGGCAGGGTTCATACAATGAGCAGTTCTTC
d_gene: -; j_gene: TRBJ2-7; abundance: few; v_gene: TRBV7-8; CDR3aa: CASSLTGYEQYF; CDR3nt: TGTGCCAGCAGCCTGACAGGCTACGAGCAGTACTTC
d_gene: -; j_gene: TRBJ2-4; abundance: -; v_gene: TRBV27; CDR3aa: CASSPPGLNIQYF; CDR3nt: TGTGCCAGCAGTCCCCCGGGGTTGAACATTCAGTACTTC
d_gene: TRBD2; j_gene: TRBJ2-7; abundance: -; v_gene: TRBV25-1; CDR3aa: CASSEDRGTSGRYEQYF; CDR3nt: TGTGCCAGCAGTGAGGACCGCGGGACTAGCGGGAGGTACGAGCAGTACTTC
d_gene: TRBD1; j_gene: TRBJ2-7; abundance: -; v_gene: TRBV5-1; CDR3aa: CASSMTGGAMYEQYF; CDR3nt: TGCGCCAGCAGCATGACAGGGGGCGCCATGTACGAGCAGTACTTC
d_gene: -; j_gene: TRBJ1-4; abundance: -; v_gene: TRBV27; CDR3aa: CASSLEGATNEKLFF; CDR3nt: TGTGCCAGCAGTTTGGAGGGTGCAACTAATGAAAAACTGTTTTTT
d_gene: -; j_gene: TRBJ1-2; abundance: -; v_gene: TRBV30; CDR3aa: CAWSDTGFYGYTF; CDR3nt: TGTGCCTGGAGTGACACTGGGTTTTATGGCTACACCTTC
d_gene: -; j_gene: TRBJ1-6; abundance: -; v_gene: TRBV11-2; CDR3aa: CASSRPPGGPLHF; CDR3nt: TGTGCCAGCAGCCGACCCCCGGGGGGGCCCCTCCACTTT
d_gene: -; j_gene: TRBJ2-1; abundance: -; v_gene: TRBV19; CDR3aa: CASSQSGNPDNEQFF; CDR3nt: TGTGCCAGTAGTCAAAGCGGAAACCCAGACAATGAGCAGTTCTTC
d_gene: TRBD1; j_gene: TRBJ1-1; abundance: -; v_gene: TRBV5-4; CDR3aa: CASSLEGQVNTEAFF; CDR3nt: TGTGCCAGCAGCTTGGAGGGACAGGTGAACACTGAAGCTTTCTTT
d_gene: -; j_gene: TRBJ2-1; abundance: -; v_gene: TRBV9; CDR3aa: CASSVAGRDEQFF; CDR3nt: TGTGCCAGCAGCGTAGCTGGAAGGGACGAGCAGTTCTTC
d_gene: -; j_gene: TRBJ2-5; abundance: -; v_gene: TRBV7-6; CDR3aa: CASSLGTSYQETQYF; CDR3nt: TGTGCCAGCAGCTTAGGCACTAGTTACCAAGAGACCCAGTACTTC
d_gene: -; j_gene: TRBJ1-1; abundance: -; v_gene: TRBV19; CDR3aa: CASSILAGRAEAFF; CDR3nt: TGTGCCAGTAGTATTCTCGCGGGTAGGGCTGAAGCTTTCTTT
d_gene: TRBD1; j_gene: TRBJ2-3; abundance: -; v_gene: TRBV19; CDR3aa: CASSRTGVTDTQYF; CDR3nt: TGTGCCAGTAGCAGGACAGGGGTAACAGATACGCAGTATTTT
d_gene: -; j_gene: TRBJ1-1; abundance: -; v_gene: TRBV19; CDR3aa: CASSGLGGLRTEAFF; CDR3nt: TGTGCCAGTAGTGGCTTGGGGGGGCTGAGGACTGAAGCTTTCTTT
d_gene: TRBD1; j_gene: TRBJ2-1; abundance: -; v_gene: TRBV30; CDR3aa: CAWSMWDRGEQFF; CDR3nt: TGTGCCTGGAGTATGTGGGACAGGGGTGAGCAGTTCTTC
d_gene: -; j_gene: TRBJ1-1; abundance: -; v_gene: TRBV6-1; CDR3aa: CASNEVAGFTEAFF; CDR3nt: TGTGCCAGCAATGAAGTAGCAGGGTTCACTGAAGCTTTCTTT
d_gene: -; j_gene: TRBJ2-1; abundance: -; v_gene: TRBV18; CDR3aa: CASSPPGVVSNEQFF; CDR3nt: TGTGCCAGCTCACCACCCGGAGTCGTATCCAATGAGCAGTTCTTC
d_gene: -; j_gene: TRBJ2-3; abundance: -; v_gene: TRBV5-1; CDR3aa: CASSLETRIRDTQYF; CDR3nt: TGCGCCAGCAGCTTGGAAACTAGGATCCGAGATACGCAGTATTTT
d_gene: TRBD2; j_gene: TRBJ2-7; abundance: few; v_gene: TRBV6-1; CDR3aa: CASSEEGTSPYEQYF; CDR3nt: TGTGCCAGCAGTGAAGAGGGGACTAGCCCCTACGAGCAGTACTTC
d_gene: -; j_gene: TRBJ1-5; abundance: -; v_gene: TRBV10-3; CDR3aa: CATLPGHNKNSNQPQHF; CDR3nt: TGTGCCACCCTCCCGGGACATAATAAAAATAGCAATCAGCCCCAGCATTTT
d_gene: -; j_gene: TRBJ2-1; abundance: -; v_gene: TRBV4-1; CDR3aa: CASSQVNLVSSNEQFF; CDR3nt: TGCGCCAGCAGCCAAGTGAATCTAGTATCCTCTAATGAGCAGTTCTTC
d_gene: TRBD1; j_gene: TRBJ2-7; abundance: -; v_gene: TRBV5-6; CDR3aa: CASRLYTGTGLYEQYF; CDR3nt: TGTGCCAGCAGACTATACACGGGGACAGGGCTTTACGAGCAGTACTTC
d_gene: TRBD1; j_gene: TRBJ1-6; abundance: -; v_gene: TRBV27; CDR3aa: CASSRRDRNSPLHF; CDR3nt: TGTGCCAGCAGTCGGAGGGACAGGAATTCACCCCTCCACTTT
d_gene: -; j_gene: TRBJ2-1; abundance: -; v_gene: TRBV7-9; CDR3aa: CASSNPLAREQFF; CDR3nt: TGTGCCAGCAGCAATCCATTAGCGCGTGAGCAGTTCTTC
d_gene: -; j_gene: TRBJ1-1; abundance: few; v_gene: TRBV5-6; CDR3aa: CASSFEETEAFF; CDR3nt: TGTGCCAGCAGCTTTGAGGAGACTGAAGCTTTCTTT
d_gene: -; j_gene: TRBJ2-7; abundance: -; v_gene: TRBV11-2; CDR3aa: CASSRGQRGSEQYF; CDR3nt: TGTGCCAGCAGCCGAGGACAGAGAGGGTCCGAGCAGTACTTC
d_gene: TRBD1; j_gene: TRBJ1-1; abundance: -; v_gene: TRBV30; CDR3aa: CAWTGAGGWNTEAFF; CDR3nt: TGTGCCTGGACAGGGGCAGGGGGCTGGAACACTGAAGCTTTCTTT
d_gene: -; j_gene: TRBJ2-1; abundance: -; v_gene: TRBV28; CDR3aa: CASSLDLASNEQFF; CDR3nt: TGTGCCAGCAGTTTAGACTTAGCCTCCAATGAGCAGTTCTTC
d_gene: -; j_gene: TRBJ1-3; abundance: few; v_gene: TRBV29-1; CDR3aa: CSAGTSGNTIYF; CDR3nt: TGCAGCGCCGGGACCTCTGGAAACACCATATATTTT
d_gene: -; j_gene: TRBJ2-7; abundance: -; v_gene: TRBV6-6; CDR3aa: CASSYGAGEQYF; CDR3nt: TGTGCCAGCAGTTACGGGGCTGGCGAGCAGTACTTC
d_gene: -; j_gene: TRBJ2-7; abundance: -; v_gene: TRBV15; CDR3aa: CATSRVVGGYEQYF; CDR3nt: TGTGCCACCAGCAGAGTGGTTGGAGGTTACGAGCAGTACTTC
d_gene: -; j_gene: TRBJ1-1; abundance: once; v_gene: TRBV9; CDR3aa: CASLGGRNTEAFF; CDR3nt: TGTGCCAGCCTAGGGGGGCGGAACACTGAAGCTTTCTTT
d_gene: -; j_gene: TRBJ2-7; abundance: -; v_gene: TRBV29-1; CDR3aa: CSVDGQGHYEQYF; CDR3nt: TGCAGCGTTGATGGTCAGGGGCACTACGAGCAGTACTTC
d_gene: TRBD2; j_gene: TRBJ2-3; abundance: -; v_gene: TRBV15; CDR3aa: CATSREAGGTDTQYF; CDR3nt: TGTGCCACCAGCAGAGAAGCGGGAGGCACAGATACGCAGTATTTT
d_gene: TRBD2; j_gene: TRBJ2-1; abundance: -; v_gene: TRBV5-1; CDR3aa: CASSRGDNSGTSGSEQFF; CDR3nt: TGCGCCAGCAGCCGGGGGGACAACTCCGGGACTAGCGGGAGTGAGCAGTTCTTC
d_gene: TRBD2; j_gene: TRBJ2-3; abundance: -; v_gene: TRBV11-2; CDR3aa: CASRALGGTGLSTDTQYF; CDR3nt: TGTGCCAGCAGAGCCCTGGGGGGGACCGGACTAAGCACAGATACGCAGTATTTT
d_gene: TRBD1; j_gene: TRBJ2-1; abundance: -; v_gene: TRBV18; CDR3aa: CASSPPGQGYNEQFF; CDR3nt: TGTGCCAGCTCACCACCGGGACAGGGATACAATGAGCAGTTCTTC
d_gene: -; j_gene: TRBJ1-5; abundance: -; v_gene: TRBV5-8; CDR3aa: CASSWGYGNQPQHF; CDR3nt: TGTGCCAGCAGCTGGGGGTACGGCAATCAGCCCCAGCATTTT
d_gene: -; j_gene: TRBJ1-5; abundance: -; v_gene: TRBV6-1; CDR3aa: CASHLSGSNQPQHF; CDR3nt: TGTGCCAGTCACCTTTCGGGGAGCAATCAGCCCCAGCATTTT
d_gene: TRBD2; j_gene: TRBJ2-3; abundance: -; v_gene: TRBV6-4; CDR3aa: CASSFSGRAADTQYF; CDR3nt: TGTGCCAGCAGTTTTAGCGGGAGGGCGGCAGATACGCAGTATTTT
d_gene: TRBD2; j_gene: TRBJ2-1; abundance: -; v_gene: TRBV29-1; CDR3aa: CSVEVGRSSGSDEQFF; CDR3nt: TGCAGCGTTGAAGTTGGGCGGTCTAGCGGGAGTGATGAGCAGTTCTTC
d_gene: TRBD1; j_gene: TRBJ2-5; abundance: once; v_gene: TRBV29-1; CDR3aa: CSVVLATGQGFETQYF; CDR3nt: TGCAGCGTTGTTTTGGCCACGGGACAGGGTTTTGAGACCCAGTACTTC
d_gene: TRBD2; j_gene: TRBJ2-3; abundance: few; v_gene: TRBV9; CDR3aa: CASSATSASTDTQYF; CDR3nt: TGTGCCAGCAGCGCCACTAGCGCGAGCACAGATACGCAGTATTTT
d_gene: -; j_gene: TRBJ1-1; abundance: -; v_gene: TRBV19; CDR3aa: CASSIEFSNTEAFF; CDR3nt: TGTGCCAGTAGTATAGAGTTCAGTAACACTGAAGCTTTCTTT
d_gene: -; j_gene: TRBJ1-2; abundance: -; v_gene: TRBV4-3; CDR3aa: CASSQGGGFYGYTF; CDR3nt: TGCGCCAGCAGCCAGGGAGGAGGTTTCTATGGCTACACCTTC
d_gene: -; j_gene: TRBJ2-1; abundance: -; v_gene: TRBV28; CDR3aa: CASSPGTPREQFF; CDR3nt: TGTGCCAGCAGTCCCGGGACGCCTCGAGAGCAGTTCTTC
d_gene: TRBD2; j_gene: TRBJ2-1; abundance: -; v_gene: TRBV5-1; CDR3aa: CASSEGLADNEQFF; CDR3nt: TGCGCCAGCAGCGAAGGACTAGCGGATAATGAGCAGTTCTTC
d_gene: TRBD1; j_gene: TRBJ2-3; abundance: -; v_gene: TRBV6-4; CDR3aa: CASSETGTDTQYF; CDR3nt: TGTGCCAGCAGTGAGACAGGGACAGATACGCAGTATTTT
d_gene: TRBD2; j_gene: TRBJ2-7; abundance: -; v_gene: TRBV5-3; CDR3aa: CARSSTWGGSYEQYF; CDR3nt: TGTGCCAGAAGCTCGACCTGGGGGGGCTCCTACGAGCAGTACTTC
d_gene: -; j_gene: TRBJ2-2; abundance: -; v_gene: TRBV7-9; CDR3aa: CASRYPGTPFVNTGELFF; CDR3nt: TGTGCCAGCAGGTATCCGGGAACCCCTTTCGTGAACACCGGGGAGCTGTTTTTT
d_gene: -; j_gene: TRBJ2-6; abundance: medium-sized; v_gene: TRBV4-2; CDR3aa: CASSERGGSGANVLTF; CDR3nt: TGTGCCAGCAGCGAAAGAGGGGGCTCTGGGGCCAACGTCCTGACTTTC
d_gene: -; j_gene: TRBJ1-1; abundance: few; v_gene: TRBV7-2; CDR3aa: CASSLLTAEAFF; CDR3nt: TGTGCCAGCAGCTTGCTGACTGCCGAAGCTTTCTTT
d_gene: -; j_gene: TRBJ2-1; abundance: -; v_gene: TRBV19; CDR3aa: CASSIGQRGGYNEQFF; CDR3nt: TGTGCCAGTAGTATCGGACAGCGAGGAGGCTACAATGAGCAGTTCTTC
d_gene: TRBD2; j_gene: TRBJ2-3; abundance: -; v_gene: TRBV30; CDR3aa: CAWCSGRAPPDTQYF; CDR3nt: TGTGCCTGGTGTAGCGGGAGGGCCCCACCAGATACGCAGTATTTT